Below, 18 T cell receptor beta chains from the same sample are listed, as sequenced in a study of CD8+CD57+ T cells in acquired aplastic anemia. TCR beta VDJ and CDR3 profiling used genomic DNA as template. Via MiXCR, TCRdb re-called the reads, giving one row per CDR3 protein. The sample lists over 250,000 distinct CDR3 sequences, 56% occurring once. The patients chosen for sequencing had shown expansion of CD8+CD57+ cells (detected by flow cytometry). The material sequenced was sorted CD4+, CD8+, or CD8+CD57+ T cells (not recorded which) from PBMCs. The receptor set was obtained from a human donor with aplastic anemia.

CDR3 sequence: CASSLESRAGELFF. CDR3 DNA sequence: TGTGCCAGCAGCTTAGAGAGCCGCGCCGGGGAGCTGTTTTTT. The V gene is TRBV5-6, the J gene TRBJ2-2; D is uncertain. The germline V gene has CDR1 SGHDT and CDR2 YYEEEE. The CDR3 is 14 amino acids. The ends were cut back, 2 bases at V and 6 bases at J, with 11 bases in the middle.

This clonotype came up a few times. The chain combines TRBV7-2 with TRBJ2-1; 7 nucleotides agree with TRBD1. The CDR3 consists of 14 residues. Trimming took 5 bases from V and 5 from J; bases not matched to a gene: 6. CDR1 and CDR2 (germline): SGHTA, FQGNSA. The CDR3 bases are TGTGCCAGCAGCAATCGACAGGGCCACAATGAGCAGTTCTTC. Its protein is CASSNRQGHNEQFF.

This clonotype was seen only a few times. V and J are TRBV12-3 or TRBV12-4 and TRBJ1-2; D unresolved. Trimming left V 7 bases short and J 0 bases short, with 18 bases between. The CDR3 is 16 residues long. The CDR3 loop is CASTDPTRGPNYGYTF. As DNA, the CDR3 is TGTGCCAGCACCGATCCCACGCGGGGTCCTAACTATGGCTACACCTTC.

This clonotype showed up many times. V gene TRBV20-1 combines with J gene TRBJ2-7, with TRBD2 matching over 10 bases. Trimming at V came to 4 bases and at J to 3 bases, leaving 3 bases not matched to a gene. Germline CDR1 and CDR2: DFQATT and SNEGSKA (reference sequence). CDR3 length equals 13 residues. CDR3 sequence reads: CSATSGSVYEQYF. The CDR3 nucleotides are TGCAGTGCTACTAGCGGGAGTGTCTACGAGCAGTACTTC.

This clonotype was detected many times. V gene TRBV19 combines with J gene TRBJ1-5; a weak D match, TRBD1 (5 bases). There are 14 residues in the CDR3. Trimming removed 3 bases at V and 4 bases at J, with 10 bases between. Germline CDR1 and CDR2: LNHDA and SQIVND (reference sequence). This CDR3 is CASSIGQGNQPQHF. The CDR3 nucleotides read TGTGCCAGTAGTATCGGCCAGGGAAATCAGCCCCAGCATTTT.

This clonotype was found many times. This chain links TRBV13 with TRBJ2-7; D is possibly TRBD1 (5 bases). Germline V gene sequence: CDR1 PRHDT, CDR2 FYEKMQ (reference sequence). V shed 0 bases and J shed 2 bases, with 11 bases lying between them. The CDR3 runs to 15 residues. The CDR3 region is CASSLGRQGAYEQYF. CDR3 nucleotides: TGTGCCAGCAGCTTAGGCCGGCAGGGTGCCTACGAGCAGTACTTC. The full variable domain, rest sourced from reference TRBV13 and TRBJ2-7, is AAGVIQSPRHLIKEKRETATLKCYPIPRHDTVYWYQQGPGQDPQFLISFYEKMQSDKGSIPDRFSAQQFSDYHSELNMSSLELGDSALYFCASSLGRQGAYEQYFGPGTRLTVT.

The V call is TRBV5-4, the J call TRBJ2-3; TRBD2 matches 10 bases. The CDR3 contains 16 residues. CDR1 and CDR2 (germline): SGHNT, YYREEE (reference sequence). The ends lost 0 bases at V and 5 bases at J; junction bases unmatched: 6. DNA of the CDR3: TGTGCCAGCAGCTTGGTAGCGGGAGGATCCGAAGATACGCAGTATTTT. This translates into CASSLVAGGSEDTQYF.

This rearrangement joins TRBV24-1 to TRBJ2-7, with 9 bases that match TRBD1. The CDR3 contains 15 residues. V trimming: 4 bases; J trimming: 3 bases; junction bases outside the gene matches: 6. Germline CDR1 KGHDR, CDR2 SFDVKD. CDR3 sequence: CATSEGQGTVYEQYF. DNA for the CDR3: TGTGCCACCAGTGAGGGACAGGGAACTGTCTACGAGCAGTACTTC.

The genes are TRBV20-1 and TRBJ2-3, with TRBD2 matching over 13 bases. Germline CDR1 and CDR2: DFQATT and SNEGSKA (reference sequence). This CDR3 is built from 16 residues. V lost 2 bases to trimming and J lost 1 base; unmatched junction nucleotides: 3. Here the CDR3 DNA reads TGCAGTGCTAGAACTAGCGGGAGGGCCTGCACAGATACGCAGTATTTT. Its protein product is CSARTSGRACTDTQYF.

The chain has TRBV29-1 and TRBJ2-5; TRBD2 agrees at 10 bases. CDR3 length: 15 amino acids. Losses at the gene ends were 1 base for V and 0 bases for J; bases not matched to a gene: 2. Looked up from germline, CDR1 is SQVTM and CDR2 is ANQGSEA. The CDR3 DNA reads TGCAGCGTTGAAGGGCTAGCGGGGGACCAAGAGACCCAGTACTTC. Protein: CSVEGLAGDQETQYF.

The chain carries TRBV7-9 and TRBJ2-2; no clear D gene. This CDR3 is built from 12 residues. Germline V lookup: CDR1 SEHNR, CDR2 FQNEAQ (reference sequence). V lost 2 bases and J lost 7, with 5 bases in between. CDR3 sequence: CASSLLNGELFF. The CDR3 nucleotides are TGTGCCAGCAGCTTACTAAACGGGGAGCTGTTTTTT.

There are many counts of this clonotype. The CDR3 region is CASSSHRRTDSNQPQHF. In DNA form, the CDR3 reads TGTGCCAGCAGTTCGCACCGACGGACCGATAGCAATCAGCCCCAGCATTTT. The rearrangement links TRBV6-2 or TRBV6-3 to TRBJ1-5; no clear D gene. This CDR3 region has 17 residues. CDR1 is MNHEY and CDR2 is SVGEGT in the germline V gene. Trimming shortened V by 4 bases and J by 0 bases, and 16 bases separated the two germline ends.

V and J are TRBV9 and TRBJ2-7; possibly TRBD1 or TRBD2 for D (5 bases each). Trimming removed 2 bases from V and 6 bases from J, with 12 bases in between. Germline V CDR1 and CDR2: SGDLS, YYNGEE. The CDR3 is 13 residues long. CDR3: CASSVREGREQYF. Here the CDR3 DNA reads TGTGCCAGCAGCGTTAGAGAGGGACGCGAGCAGTACTTC.

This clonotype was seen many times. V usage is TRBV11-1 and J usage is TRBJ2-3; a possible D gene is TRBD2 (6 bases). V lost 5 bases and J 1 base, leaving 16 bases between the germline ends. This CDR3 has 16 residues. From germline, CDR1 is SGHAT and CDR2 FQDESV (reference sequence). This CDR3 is CASSHGTGSGTDTQYF. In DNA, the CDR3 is TGTGCCAGCAGCCACGGGACTGGGTCGGGCACAGATACGCAGTATTTT.

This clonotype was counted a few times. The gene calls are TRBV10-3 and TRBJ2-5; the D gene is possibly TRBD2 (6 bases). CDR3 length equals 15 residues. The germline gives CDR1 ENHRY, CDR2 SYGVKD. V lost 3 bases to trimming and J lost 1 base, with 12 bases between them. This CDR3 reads CAISDTLAPQETQYF. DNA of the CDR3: TGTGCCATCAGTGATACACTAGCACCCCAAGAGACCCAGTACTTC.

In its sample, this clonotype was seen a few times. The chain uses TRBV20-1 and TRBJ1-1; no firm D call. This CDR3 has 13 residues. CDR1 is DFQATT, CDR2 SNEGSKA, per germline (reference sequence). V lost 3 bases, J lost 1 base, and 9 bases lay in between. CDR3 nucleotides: TGCAGTGCTAGTGCCGGAAAGAACACTGAAGCTTTCTTT. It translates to CSASAGKNTEAFF.

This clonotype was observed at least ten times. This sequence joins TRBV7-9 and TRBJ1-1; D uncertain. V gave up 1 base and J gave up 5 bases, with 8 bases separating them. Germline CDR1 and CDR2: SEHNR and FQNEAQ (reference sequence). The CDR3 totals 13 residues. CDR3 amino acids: CASSLEGKTEAFF. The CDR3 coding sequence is TGTGCCAGCAGCTTAGAAGGGAAGACTGAAGCTTTCTTT.

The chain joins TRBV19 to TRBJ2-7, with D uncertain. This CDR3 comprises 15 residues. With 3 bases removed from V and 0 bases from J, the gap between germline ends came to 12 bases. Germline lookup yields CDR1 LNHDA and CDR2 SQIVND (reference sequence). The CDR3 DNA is TGTGCCAGTAGTATCTGGTCAGATTACTCCTACGAGCAGTACTTC. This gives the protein CASSIWSDYSYEQYF.